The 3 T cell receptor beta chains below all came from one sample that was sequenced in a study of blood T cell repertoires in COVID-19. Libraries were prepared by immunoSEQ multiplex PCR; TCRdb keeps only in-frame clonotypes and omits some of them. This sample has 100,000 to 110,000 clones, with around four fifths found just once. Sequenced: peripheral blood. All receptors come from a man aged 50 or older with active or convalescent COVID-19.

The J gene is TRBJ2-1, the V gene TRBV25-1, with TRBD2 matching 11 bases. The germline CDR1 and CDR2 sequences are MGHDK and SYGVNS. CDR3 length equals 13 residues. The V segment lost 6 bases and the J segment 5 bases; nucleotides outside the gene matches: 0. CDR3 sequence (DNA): TGTGCCAGCAGACTAGCGGGAGACAATGAGCAGTTCTTC. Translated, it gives CASRLAGDNEQFF.

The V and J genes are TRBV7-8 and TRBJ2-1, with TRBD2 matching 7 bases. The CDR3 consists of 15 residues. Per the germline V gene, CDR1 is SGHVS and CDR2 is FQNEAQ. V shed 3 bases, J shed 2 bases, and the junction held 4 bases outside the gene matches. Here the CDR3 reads CASSFGRPTYNEQFF. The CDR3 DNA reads TGTGCCAGCAGCTTCGGGAGGCCCACCTACAATGAGCAGTTCTTC. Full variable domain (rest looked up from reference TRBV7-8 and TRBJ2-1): GAGVSQSPRYKVAKRGQDVALRCDPISGHVSLFWYQQALGQGPEFLTYFQNEAQLDKSGLPSDRFFAERPEGSVSTLKIQRTQQEDSAVYLCASSFGRPTYNEQFFGPGTRLTVL.

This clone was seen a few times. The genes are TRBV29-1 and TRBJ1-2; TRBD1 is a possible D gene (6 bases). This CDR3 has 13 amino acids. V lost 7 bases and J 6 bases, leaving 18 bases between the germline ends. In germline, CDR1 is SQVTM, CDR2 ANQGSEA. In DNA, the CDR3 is TGCAGCGCGACGAGGGGGAATGGCAATGGCTACACCTTC. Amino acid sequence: CSATRGNGNGYTF.